The next 25 T cell receptor beta chains were all read from a single sample in a study of response to subunit inactivated influenza vaccine. TCRdb analysed the RT-PCR reads with MiXCR anew, one entry per CDR3 protein. The table lists about 540,000 distinct CDR3 sequences, around 25% of them singletons. This sample also belongs to another study, concerning T cells expressing NK-cell markers. That work contributes: Libraries used 5'RACE template switching adding universal primer site and UMIs.

Sequenced material: CD4+ T cells sorted from PBMCs, taken 11 to 12 days after vaccination. The origin of the receptors is a middle-aged man who received an inactivated influenza vaccine.

V gene TRBV4-3 combines with J gene TRBJ1-4, with a weak D call TRBD1 (5 bases). The CDR3 is 15 amino acids. Trimming removed 1 base at V and 4 bases at J, with 10 bases between. Germline V CDR1 and CDR2: LGHNA, YSLEER. CDR3 nucleotide sequence: TGCGCCAGCAGCCAAGTAGAGGGGTATAATGAAAAACTGTTTTTT. Its translation: CASSQVEGYNEKLFF.

The chain carries TRBV28 and TRBJ2-2, with 8 bases fitting TRBD2. Trimming removed 7 bases from V and 5 bases from J; junction bases left unmatched: 3. The CDR3 runs 13 residues. Germline CDR1 MDHEN, CDR2 SYDVKM. DNA of the CDR3: TGTGCCAGCACGCGGGAGGTTACCGGGGAGCTGTTTTTT. Protein: CASTREVTGELFF.

This clonotype occurred a few times. The chain recombines TRBV5-4 with TRBJ2-7; D could derive from TRBD1 or TRBD2 (5 bases each). This CDR3 comprises 15 residues. Germline V gene lookup returns CDR1 SGHNT and CDR2 YYREEE (reference sequence). The ends were cut back, 5 bases at V and 5 bases at J, with 20 bases in the middle. The CDR3 loop is CASSLPGRGSHEQYF. The CDR3 DNA sequence: TGTGCCAGCAGTTTGCCGGGACGGGGATCCCACGAGCAGTACTTC.

The V and J genes are TRBV7-7 and TRBJ2-3, with D perhaps TRBD1 (6 bases). V was cut by 5 bases and J by 0 bases, with 12 bases left in between. Germline V lookup: CDR1 SSHAT, CDR2 FNYEAQ (reference sequence). This CDR3 is built from 15 residues. The CDR3 here is CASSIDRTSTDTQYF. CDR3 bases: TGTGCCAGCAGCATCGACAGGACTAGCACAGATACGCAGTATTTT.

This chain links TRBV7-6 with TRBJ2-2; 9 bases line up with TRBD1. CDR1 is SGHVS and CDR2 is FNYEAQ in the germline V gene. The CDR3 length is 14 residues. Trimming removed 4 bases from V and 8 bases from J; junction bases left unmatched: 5. The CDR3 loop reads CASSSGQGMGELFF. The CDR3 bases are TGTGCCAGCAGCTCCGGACAGGGGATGGGGGAGCTGTTTTTT.

In this sample, this clonotype turned up a few times. The chain carries TRBV20-1 and TRBJ2-3; D gene unclear. CDR1 and CDR2 (germline): DFQATT, SNEGSKA (reference sequence). This CDR3 has 12 residues. V was trimmed by 6 bases and J by 1 base, leaving 8 bases between them. The CDR3 DNA reads TGCAGTGCAATCAGCGGCACAGATACGCAGTATTTT. It is translated as CSAISGTDTQYF.

The sample holds a few counts of this clonotype. The chain carries TRBV28 and TRBJ2-6; D remains ambiguous. Trimming cost V 3 bases and J 2 bases, with 8 bases left between them. CDR1 is MDHEN, CDR2 SYDVKM, per germline. The length of the CDR3 is 15 residues. The chain's CDR3 is CASSFLSAGANVLTF. The CDR3 nucleotides are TGTGCCAGCAGTTTTCTATCCGCTGGGGCCAACGTCCTGACTTTC. The variable domain in full, completed from reference TRBV28 and TRBJ2-6, reads DVKVTQSSRYLVKRTGEKVFLECVQDMDHENMFWYRQDPGLGLRLIYFSYDVKMKEKGDIPEGYSVSREKKERFSLILESASTNQTSMYLCASSFLSAGANVLTFGAGSRLTVL.

The V call is TRBV6-1, the J call TRBJ2-2; the D is unclear. The CDR3 loop spans 14 amino acids. In germline, CDR1 is MNHNS, CDR2 SASEGT. The V and J ends lost 5 bases and 3 bases respectively, with 10 bases between them. CDR3 loop: CASSPQDYTGELFF. CDR3 sequence (DNA): TGTGCCAGCAGTCCGCAGGATTACACCGGGGAGCTGTTTTTT.

This chain links TRBV14 with TRBJ2-1, with 7 bases identical to TRBD2. Germline trimming cut 0 bases from V and 9 bases from J; bases unmatched to any gene: 11. The CDR3 is made up of 16 amino acids. CDR1 SGHDN and CDR2 FVKESK come from the germline V gene. In DNA form, the CDR3 reads TGTGCCAGCAGCCAAGATTGGGAGGGGTCAAGCATTGAGCAGTTCTTC. Its protein product is CASSQDWEGSSIEQFF.

A single count supports this clonotype. This chain connects TRBV5-5 to TRBJ2-2; D gene unclear. The CDR3 runs to 14 residues. V was cut by 0 bases and J by 4 bases, with 7 bases left in between. Germline CDR1 SGHKS, CDR2 YYEKEE (reference sequence). CDR3 in DNA: TGTGCCAGCAGCTTGGCCCAGGTCACCGGGGAGCTGTTTTTT. Amino acid sequence: CASSLAQVTGELFF.

V and J are TRBV5-1 and TRBJ2-7, with TRBD1 matching 8 bases. The trim removed 4 bases at V and 6 bases at J, leaving 3 bases unmatched. The CDR3 length is 12 residues. Germline assignment: CDR1 SGHRS and CDR2 YFSETQ. The CDR3 DNA reads TGCGCCAGCAGCGGAGGACAGGGCGAGCAGTACTTC. Encoded protein: CASSGGQGEQYF.

The chain employs TRBV3-1 and TRBJ1-5; the D gene is possibly TRBD1 (5 bases). This CDR3 spans 14 amino acids. Per germline, CDR1 LGHDT and CDR2 YNNKEL (reference sequence). Deletions cut 1 base from V and 7 bases from J, with 11 bases between. Written as DNA, the CDR3 is TGTGCCAGCAGCCAAGGGGGGGGACGGCAGCCCCAGCATTTT. It codes for CASSQGGGRQPQHF.

The J gene is TRBJ2-3, the V gene TRBV4-2; 7 bases line up with TRBD1. The CDR3 sequence is 17 residues long. The germline CDR1 and CDR2 sequences are LGHNA and YNFKEQ. J was trimmed by 2 bases and V by 3 bases; bases with no gene match: 11. The CDR3 nucleotides read TGTGCCAGCAGCCATGTAAACCGGGACAGCTACACAGATACGCAGTATTTT. Amino acids: CASSHVNRDSYTDTQYF.

The chain couples TRBV20-1 to TRBJ2-1; 7 bases agree with TRBD2. CDR1 and CDR2 (germline): DFQATT, SNEGSKA (reference sequence). The ends lost 0 bases at V and 8 bases at J; junction bases unmatched: 4. The CDR3 spans 13 residues. The CDR3 coding sequence is TGCAGTGCTAGAGATCCCCGGGAGGATGAGCAGTTCTTC. This gives the protein CSARDPREDEQFF.

This clonotype came up a few times. The chain recombines TRBV11-2 with TRBJ2-7; the D gene is possibly TRBD1 (6 bases). The CDR3 totals 14 residues. CDR1 and CDR2 from the germline V gene are SGHAT and FQNNGV. Trimming stripped 1 base from V and 0 bases from J, with 7 bases between. The CDR3 DNA reads as TGTGCCAGCAGCTTAGGGGACACCTCCTACGAGCAGTACTTC. It specifies CASSLGDTSYEQYF.

V usage is TRBV7-7 and J usage is TRBJ2-5; the D is unclear. CDR3 length: 15 residues. CDR1 is SSHAT, CDR2 FNYEAQ, per germline (reference sequence). Trimming removed 5 bases from V and 2 bases from J, with 15 bases in between. CDR3 region: CASSAHTGQQETQYF. Written as DNA, the CDR3 is TGTGCCAGCAGCGCGCACACCGGTCAACAAGAGACCCAGTACTTC.

This clonotype appeared many times. This chain joins TRBV7-2 and TRBJ1-2; TRBD1 might be the D (5 bases). Trimming stripped 4 bases from V and 13 bases from J, with 16 bases between. CDR1 is SGHTA, CDR2 FQGNSA, per germline. CDR3 size: 12 residues. CDR3 amino acids: CASSSGTSSCTF. The CDR3 nucleotides are TGTGCCAGCAGCTCCGGGACGTCGAGCTGCACCTTC.

A few counts support this clonotype. This sequence joins TRBV20-1 and TRBJ2-2; 8 bases agree with TRBD2. Germline loops: CDR1 DFQATT, CDR2 SNEGSKA (reference sequence). The junction had 7 bases not matched to a gene; V was cut back by 3 bases and J by 1 base. CDR3 length: 16 amino acids. Here the CDR3 reads CSASSILAGNTGELFF. CDR3 DNA sequence: TGCAGTGCTAGTTCGATTCTAGCGGGGAACACCGGGGAGCTGTTTTTT.

V gene TRBV29-1 combines with J gene TRBJ1-1; D not resolved. The germline V and J ends were trimmed by 3 bases and 1 base, with 3 bases remaining between them. The germline gives CDR1 SQVTM, CDR2 ANQGSEA. This CDR3 contains 11 residues. CDR3 DNA sequence: TGCAGCGTTGACGGGAACACTGAAGCTTTCTTT. Translation gives CSVDGNTEAFF.

This clonotype was seen more than once but under ten times. The chain has TRBV6-1 and TRBJ1-3; D remains ambiguous. CDR1 and CDR2 from the germline V gene are MNHNS and SASEGT. CDR3 size: 13 residues. Trimming took 6 bases from V and 4 from J, leaving 10 bases between them. The CDR3 nucleotides are TGTGCCAGCAGACAGAGCCGAGGAAACACCATATATTTT. Translated: CASRQSRGNTIYF.

Note on this clonotype: A junction end diverges from the germline sequence, so it may reflect a read error. This rearrangement joins TRBV27 to TRBJ1-5; TRBD1 matches at 8 bases. Germline CDR1 reads MNHEY; CDR2 reads SMNVEV (reference sequence). This CDR3 comprises 16 residues. The CDR3 reads CASSSSDRGGGQPQHF. DNA of the CDR3: TGTGCCAGCAGTTCCTCAGACAGGGGCGGGGGTCAGCCACAGCATTTT.

This chain joins TRBV7-2 and TRBJ2-7, with 9 bases that match TRBD1. Trimming at V came to 7 bases and at J to 7 bases, leaving 8 bases not matched to a gene. The CDR3 contains 13 residues. In germline, CDR1 is SGHTA, CDR2 FQGNSA. The CDR3 is CASTLQGAREQYF. CDR3 nucleotides: TGTGCCAGCACCCTACAGGGGGCTAGGGAGCAGTACTTC.

This clonotype has just a few counts. This chain uses TRBV7-9 with TRBJ1-1; D uncertain. The germline V gene encodes CDR1 SEHNR and CDR2 FQNEAQ (reference sequence). This CDR3 contains 14 residues. The V gene lost 1 base and the J gene lost 0 bases, with 6 bases spanning the gap. The CDR3, as DNA: TGTGCCAGCAGCTTAGGGGCAGTGAACACTGAAGCTTTCTTT. It encodes CASSLGAVNTEAFF.

This clonotype was seen a few times. V and J are TRBV20-1 and TRBJ2-7; 7 bases map to TRBD2. V lost 3 bases to trimming and J lost 1 base; unmatched junction nucleotides: 9. Germline V gene data show CDR1 as DFQATT and CDR2 as SNEGSKA (reference sequence). The CDR3 has 15 amino acids. The CDR3: CSASVPSGGSYEQYF. The CDR3 nucleotides read TGCAGTGCTAGTGTCCCATCGGGAGGTTCCTACGAGCAGTACTTC.

There are a few counts of this clonotype. One junction end does not reproduce the germline sequence, and a read error may be involved. This chain joins TRBV7-9 and TRBJ2-1; the D gene is possibly TRBD1 (6 bases). The V gene's germline CDR1 is SEHNR and CDR2 FQNEAQ (reference sequence). The CDR3 is 17 amino acids. Here the CDR3 DNA reads TGTTCCAGCAGCTTAAGAGAGGGACACAGCTCCTACAATGAGCAGTTCTTC. Its translation is CSSSLREGHSSYNEQFF.